This TCR beta chain was documented in a study of blood T cell repertoires in COVID-19. Whole-study context: Collection of acute and convalescent COVID-19 samples took place in the United States, Italy and Spain. The analysed material was cDNA or gDNA that came from T cells, B-cell-depleted T cells, or PBMCs.

Methods used by the authors: The authors estimated nucleated cell counts from reference gene primer amplification. Produced via immunoSEQ multiplex PCR; TCRdb's table is partial and in-frame only. That table supplies the V and J calls and clone size; D and trimming were determined from the DNA. Altogether 390,000 or so clones are present, around nine tenths being singletons, with the ten largest covering approximately 9.3%. Individuals aged 18 to 89 years were recruited from about two dozen US areas. CDR1 LNHDA and CDR2 SQIVND come from the germline V gene (reference sequence). CDR3 length: 16 residues. Trimming left V 3 bases short and J 8 bases short, with 22 bases between.

The V call is TRBV19, the J call TRBJ1-2, with D possibly TRBD1 on 5 matching bases. This TCR was recovered from a woman in her 50s who had recovered from COVID-19. Sequencing was carried out using PBMCs or T cells enriched from blood (not recorded which). CDR3 loop: CASSIVGLQNTQGYTF. The CDR3 coding sequence is TGTGCCAGTAGTATCGTGGGACTGCAGAATACTCAAGGCTACACCTTC.